These 30 T cell receptor beta chains were all obtained from the same sample, sequenced in a study of T cells in Graves' hyperthyroidism and ophthalmopathy. RNA transcripts gave rise to amplified TCR beta CDR3 regions. The TCR CDR3 was amplified in a first-round RT-PCR using the HTBI primer set. TCRdb analysed the multiplex PCR reads with MiXCR anew, one entry per CDR3 protein. The repertoire includes about 540,000 distinct CDR3 sequences, roughly 46% of them detected once, and around 8% sits in the top ten. The source material was peripheral blood or thyroid tissue (not recorded which). These receptors were obtained from a young woman with Graves' hyperthyroidism.

The rearrangement uses TRBV15 and TRBJ2-5; TRBD2 agrees at 11 bases. The CDR3 consists of 18 residues. The junction had 14 bases not matched to a gene; V was cut back by 3 bases and J by 5 bases. In germline, CDR1 is LNHNV, CDR2 YYDKDF (reference sequence). The CDR3 reads CATSSQGPVAGGTETQYF. The CDR3 bases are TGTGCCACCAGCAGCCAAGGTCCCGTAGCGGGAGGGACGGAGACCCAGTACTTC.

This clonotype came up many times. CDR3 nucleotide sequence: TGTGCCAGCAGTTACGGGCAGAACAATTCACCCCTCCACTTT. It codes for CASSYGQNNSPLHF. V gene TRBV6-5 combines with J gene TRBJ1-6; D remains ambiguous. In germline, CDR1 is MNHEY, CDR2 SVGAGI. V was cut by 2 bases and J by 7 bases, with 9 bases left in between. CDR3 length: 14 residues.

On this clonotype: Sequence at one end of the junction differs from germline and may be a read error. The gene calls are TRBV7-9 and TRBJ2-6; weak D call: TRBD2 (6 bases). The V gene's germline CDR1 is SEHNR and CDR2 FQNEAQ (reference sequence). The CDR3 contains 14 residues. The CDR3 sequence is CASSPPWGDNVLTF. DNA of the CDR3: TGTGCCAGCAGTCCTCCTTGGGGGGACAACGTCCTGACTTTC.

This clonotype appeared a few times. V is TRBV11-3 and J is TRBJ1-1; 7 nucleotides line up with TRBD1. In germline, CDR1 is SGHNT, CDR2 YENEEA. This CDR3 is 16 amino acids long. With 5 bases clipped from V and 1 base from J, the junction kept 10 bases outside the gene matches. For the CDR3, the DNA is TGTGCCAGCAGCGCCCACAGGGGAAAGGAGAACACTGAAGCTTTCTTT. Amino acids: CASSAHRGKENTEAFF.

This clonotype has a count of ten or more. The chain combines TRBV19 with TRBJ2-7, with D maybe TRBD1 (7 bases). CDR3 length: 16 residues. Deletions cut 1 base from V and 4 bases from J, with 17 bases between. Germline V gives CDR1 LNHDA, CDR2 SQIVND (reference sequence). CDR3 in DNA: TGTGCCAGTAGTATAGTGGGGGGACAGCCACTATACGAGCAGTACTTC. It yields the protein CASSIVGGQPLYEQYF.

The chain carries TRBV13 and TRBJ2-1; D remains ambiguous. The V gene's germline CDR1 is PRHDT and CDR2 FYEKMQ (reference sequence). The CDR3 has 14 residues. Trimming shortened V by 5 bases and J by 6 bases, and 14 bases separated the two germline ends. The CDR3 spells CASSVSLVRNEQFF. In DNA form, the CDR3 reads TGTGCCAGCAGCGTTTCGCTAGTACGCAATGAGCAGTTCTTC.

V is TRBV12-3 or TRBV12-4 and J is TRBJ2-7, with TRBD2 matching 9 bases. J was trimmed by 7 bases and V by 9 bases; bases with no gene match: 19. This CDR3 is 16 amino acids long. CDR3 sequence: CASWDGGGRAEWEQYF. In DNA form, the CDR3 reads TGTGCCAGTTGGGACGGCGGCGGGAGGGCCGAGTGGGAGCAGTACTTC.

This chain uses TRBV25-1 with TRBJ2-5; D possibly corresponds to TRBD2 (5 bases). The CDR3 is 13 residues long. CDR1 and CDR2 from the germline V gene are MGHDK and SYGVNS. V lost 4 bases and J lost 6, with 12 bases in between. The CDR3 here is CASSGRRAKTQYF. The DNA of the CDR3 is TGTGCCAGCAGTGGACGGCGGGCGAAGACCCAGTACTTC.

Concerning this clonotype itself: This may arise from a read error, as a much more abundant clone is one base away. The final CDR3 position lacks the conserved phenylalanine or tryptophan, pointing to a likely read error. J is TRBJ2-7 and V is TRBV9; 7 bases are a match to TRBD1. The germline V gene has CDR1 SGDLS and CDR2 YYNGEE. With 2 bases clipped from V and 0 bases from J, the junction kept 2 bases outside the gene matches. The CDR3 extends over 14 amino acids. The chain's CDR3 is CASSVGTDSYEQYL. As DNA, the CDR3 is TGTGCCAGCAGCGTGGGGACAGACTCCTACGAGCAGTACCTC.

As to this clonotype: A much larger clone differs from this one at a single base, so this may be a read error. This sequence joins TRBV10-3 and TRBJ2-7; 8 bases align to TRBD2. The CDR3 runs to 14 residues. The J segment lost 2 bases and the V segment lost 5 bases, leaving 5 bases of the junction unmatched. The V gene's germline CDR1 is ENHRY and CDR2 SYGVKD. The CDR3 loop reads CAISSVGLAYEQYF. The CDR3 bases are TGTGCCATCAGTTCCGTGGGACTAGCCTACGAGCAGTACTTC.

Details on this clonotype: Because it lacks the conserved phenylalanine or tryptophan at the end, this CDR3 is likely a read error. It is unclear where the CDR3 begins or ends on the DNA, so no DNA is shown, and the CDR3 is as TCRdb lists it. The CDR3: CASSSGGDAANY. The V gene is TRBV7-9, the J gene TRBJ1-1. Germline CDR1 is SEHNR and CDR2 is FQNEAQ (reference sequence). The CDR3 spans 12 residues, counting both ends.

This clonotype showed up many times. V is TRBV7-9 and J is TRBJ2-5; D assignment may be TRBD1 or TRBD2 (6 bases each). This CDR3 has 15 residues. The V end lost 1 base, the J end lost 3 bases, and 12 bases lay between the germline ends. Germline CDR1 SEHNR, CDR2 FQNEAQ (reference sequence). CDR3 sequence: CASSLVGGVEETQYF. The CDR3 DNA reads TGTGCCAGCAGCTTAGTGGGGGGCGTCGAAGAGACCCAGTACTTC.

Note on this clonotype: Because it lacks the conserved phenylalanine or tryptophan at the end, this CDR3 is likely a read error. This chain connects TRBV6-5 to TRBJ2-6, with D perhaps TRBD1 (5 bases). Trimming cost V 6 bases and J 2 bases, with 11 bases left between them. The CDR3 spans 15 residues. CDR1 is MNHEY and CDR2 is SVGAGI in the germline V gene. The CDR3 DNA reads TGTGCCAGCAGGCCCACAGGAGCTGGGGCCAACGTCCTGACTCTC. Translation gives CASRPTGAGANVLTL.

This clonotype was seen a few times. The genes are TRBV29-1 and TRBJ1-5, with TRBD1 matching 8 bases. The CDR3 is made up of 14 amino acids. V lost 7 bases to trimming and J lost 3 bases; unmatched junction nucleotides: 8. Germline CDR1 reads SQVTM; CDR2 reads ANQGSEA. The CDR3 loop is CSARQGYVNQPQHF. The CDR3 nucleotides read TGCAGCGCTAGACAGGGGTACGTCAATCAGCCCCAGCATTTT.

The J gene is TRBJ2-7, the V gene TRBV2, with 9 bases identical to TRBD2. Trimming at V came to 5 bases and at J to 2 bases, leaving 10 bases not matched to a gene. Germline V gives CDR1 SNHLY, CDR2 FYNNEI. The CDR3 consists of 16 residues. CDR3 protein: CASSLSGLAGPYEQYF. CDR3 sequence (DNA): TGTGCCAGCAGTTTATCGGGACTAGCAGGACCCTACGAGCAGTACTTC.

Remarks on this clonotype: Since no conserved phenylalanine or tryptophan closes the CDR3, a read error is the likely cause. Because the CDR3's place on the DNA is in doubt, the DNA is left out and the CDR3 is given as listed by TCRdb. The genes are TRBV6-6 and TRBJ2-7; no check of the table's D call, TRBD2, against the DNA was made. Germline V CDR1 and CDR2: MNHNY, SVGAGI (reference sequence). The CDR3 length is 8 residues, termini included. The CDR3 protein is CASSYLAG.

V usage is TRBV4-3 and J usage is TRBJ2-7; the D is unclear. The CDR3 totals 14 residues. The V gene's germline CDR1 is LGHNA and CDR2 YSLEER. V was trimmed by 0 bases and J by 2 bases, leaving 8 bases between them. Here the CDR3 reads CASSQDSETYEQYF. The DNA of the CDR3 is TGCGCCAGCAGCCAAGATTCGGAAACCTACGAGCAGTACTTC.

In this sample, this clonotype turned up many times. V and J are TRBV20-1 and TRBJ2-7; 10 nucleotides match TRBD2. Per the germline V gene, CDR1 is DFQATT and CDR2 is SNEGSKA (reference sequence). J gave up 3 bases and V 1 base, and 6 bases lay outside the gene matches. The CDR3 contains 15 residues. The CDR3, as DNA: TGCAGTGCTAGAGGCCGTACTAGCGGGATCTACGAGCAGTACTTC. This translates into CSARGRTSGIYEQYF.

Only a few counts were recorded for this clonotype. V and J are TRBV24-1 and TRBJ1-5; D gene ambiguous. CDR3 size: 13 residues. Germline V CDR1 and CDR2: KGHDR, SFDVKD. The V end lost 9 bases, the J end lost 1 base, and 9 bases lay between the germline ends. This chain's CDR3 is CATDAGSNQPQHF. In DNA, the CDR3 is TGTGCCACCGACGCGGGAAGCAATCAGCCCCAGCATTTT.

This chain joins TRBV7-9 and TRBJ1-5; unclear D gene. Germline CDR1 and CDR2: SEHNR and FQNEAQ (reference sequence). Trimming stripped 3 bases from V and 2 bases from J, with 8 bases between. This CDR3 is 14 amino acids long. The CDR3 region is CASSFLGRNQPQHF. Here the CDR3 DNA reads TGTGCCAGCAGCTTCCTGGGTCGCAATCAGCCCCAGCATTTT.

The chain employs TRBV20-1 and TRBJ1-5; 7 positions match TRBD1. Germline V lookup: CDR1 DFQATT, CDR2 SNEGSKA (reference sequence). The CDR3 contains 13 residues. The ends lost 3 bases at V and 14 bases at J; junction bases unmatched: 13. CDR3 in amino acids: CSASRGGGSYEHF. CDR3 sequence (DNA): TGCAGTGCTAGCCGAGGGGGCGGGAGCTACGAGCATTTT.

This clonotype was seen ten or more times. The chain employs TRBV2 and TRBJ2-5; maybe TRBD2 (7 bases). The CDR3 length is 14 residues. Trimming took off 8 bases at V and 2 bases at J, with 15 bases between the two ends. Germline loops: CDR1 SNHLY, CDR2 FYNNEI. The CDR3 DNA sequence: TGTGCCAGCCGGAGAAGGGGGGGTCAAGAGACCCAGTACTTC. It is translated as CASRRRGGQETQYF.

This clonotype was picked up many times. The rearrangement links TRBV24-1 to TRBJ1-5; TRBD1 is a possible D gene (5 bases). This CDR3 has 16 residues. Looked up from germline, CDR1 is KGHDR and CDR2 is SFDVKD. V shed 3 bases and J shed 0 bases, with 11 bases lying between them. CDR3 bases: TGTGCCACCAGTGATCCAGGACACGATAGCAATCAGCCCCAGCATTTT. Its protein is CATSDPGHDSNQPQHF.

V usage is TRBV27 and J usage is TRBJ1-1; 8 bases line up with TRBD1. In germline, CDR1 is MNHEY, CDR2 SMNVEV (reference sequence). V lost 4 bases, J lost 6 bases, and 4 bases stayed unmatched. This CDR3 comprises 13 residues. The DNA for the CDR3 is TGTGCCAGCAGTTGGACAGGGAAGTCTGAAGCTTTCTTT. Translation: CASSWTGKSEAFF.

This CDR3 reads CASSLDLGQYNEQFF. CDR3 nucleotides: TGCGCCAGCAGCTTGGACTTAGGACAGTACAATGAGCAGTTCTTC. The gene calls are TRBV5-1 and TRBJ2-1, with D possibly matching TRBD1 (6 bases). Germline V lookup: CDR1 SGHRS, CDR2 YFSETQ. The CDR3 spans 15 residues. Trimming left V 0 bases short and J 4 bases short, with 11 bases between.

The J gene is TRBJ1-1, the V gene TRBV20-1, with D perhaps matching TRBD1 (6 bases). V lost 3 bases, J lost 3 bases, and 14 bases lay in between. CDR3 length: 14 amino acids. CDR1 and CDR2 from the germline V gene are DFQATT and SNEGSKA (reference sequence). In DNA form, the CDR3 reads TGCAGTGCTAGGGGTGGGGCAGGGGACACTGAAGCTTTCTTT. It specifies CSARGGAGDTEAFF.

About this clonotype: An end of the junction differs from the germline gene, which may be a read error. V and J are TRBV25-1 and TRBJ2-1, with a weak D call TRBD2 (6 bases). The CDR3 has 16 amino acids. CDR1 MGHDK and CDR2 SYGVNS come from the germline V gene. The CDR3 spells CAGSVRGTSSYNEQFF. CDR3 in DNA: TGTGCCGGCAGTGTACGCGGGACGAGCTCCTACAATGAGCAGTTCTTC.

This clonotype has more than one count but fewer than ten. The chain couples TRBV2 to TRBJ1-2; no reliable D call. The CDR3 has 12 amino acids. The germline gives CDR1 SNHLY, CDR2 FYNNEI. V lost 5 bases and J 5 bases, leaving 9 bases between the germline ends. In DNA, the CDR3 is TGTGCCAGCAGTAGGGCAGATTATGGCTACACCTTC. Its translation: CASSRADYGYTF.

This clonotype was seen a few times. The chain recombines TRBV4-1 with TRBJ2-7; TRBD2 agrees at 9 bases. The V gene end was trimmed by 4 bases and the J gene end by 3 bases; junction bases not matched to a gene: 7. CDR1 and CDR2 from the germline V gene are MGHRA and YSYEKL. The CDR3 loop spans 15 amino acids. CDR3 DNA sequence: TGCGCCAGCAGCCCTTTAAGGACTAGCGACTACGAGCAGTACTTC. Translated, it gives CASSPLRTSDYEQYF.

Comments on this clonotype: One end of the junction does not line up with germline, which may come from a read error. The rearrangement uses TRBV7-2 and TRBJ2-5; TRBD1 matches 11 bases. The CDR3 is 17 amino acids. From germline, CDR1 is SGHTA and CDR2 FQGNSA. CDR3 residues: CAGSLAGQGVNQETQYF. The DNA of the CDR3 is TGTGCCGGCAGCTTAGCGGGACAGGGGGTTAACCAAGAGACCCAGTACTTC.